The next 29 T cell receptor beta chains were all read from a single sample in a study of regulatory T cells in long-lasting Graves disease. This sample's time point: newly diagnosed GD, antithyroid drugs for less than 3 months. The TCR library was made from RNA extracted from PBMCs. CDR3 regions were amplified by Arm-PCR using iRepertoire HTBI primers to build TCR beta libraries. One entry per CDR3 protein, called by TCRdb with MiXCR from the multiplex PCR reads. The profile shows 360,000 or so distinct CDR3 sequences, roughly 16% of them singletons. These sequences were also reported in another study, on T cells in Graves' hyperthyroidism and ophthalmopathy.

Sequencing used peripheral blood mononuclear cells (PBMCs), obtained at new diagnosis, from a patient treated with antithyroid drugs. These receptors were taken from a woman aged 18-29 years with Graves disease.

The chain couples TRBV5-6 to TRBJ2-1, with 7 bases that match TRBD2. J gave up 4 bases and V 4 bases, and 11 bases lay outside the gene matches. Germline CDR1 SGHDT, CDR2 YYEEEE. The CDR3 is made up of 16 amino acids. The CDR3 sequence is CASSAPGRERYNEQFF. CDR3 nucleotides: TGTGCCAGCAGCGCACCGGGGCGGGAGCGGTACAATGAGCAGTTCTTC. Together with reference TRBV5-6 and TRBJ2-1, the CDR3 gives the full variable domain: DAGVTQSPTHLIKTRGQQVTLRCSPKSGHDTVSWYQQALGQGPQFIFQYYEEEERQRGNFPDRFSGHQFPNYSSELNVNALLLGDSALYLCASSAPGRERYNEQFFGPGTRLTVL.

This clonotype appeared many times. The V and J genes are TRBV30 and TRBJ1-1; 8 bases are shared with TRBD1. The CDR3 extends over 16 amino acids. The germline CDR1 and CDR2 sequences are GTSNPN and SVGIG (reference sequence). The V segment lost 0 bases and the J segment 5 bases; nucleotides outside the gene matches: 11. This CDR3 is CAWSVRYSQGATEAFF. The CDR3 nucleotides read TGTGCCTGGAGTGTACGTTATTCGCAGGGGGCTACTGAAGCTTTCTTT.

The sample holds many counts of this clonotype. The germline gene is not matched at one end of the junction; a read error may be the cause. This chain uses TRBV5-1 with TRBJ2-3; possible D gene TRBD1, 6 bases. CDR1 SGHRS and CDR2 YFSETQ come from the germline V gene. The CDR3 covers 14 residues. CDR3 in amino acids: CASSSQGPWDTQYF. Written as DNA, the CDR3 is TGTGCCAGCAGCTCACAGGGCCCCTGGGATACGCAGTATTTT.

This clonotype was seen repeatedly, ten times or more. This sequence joins TRBV28 and TRBJ1-1, with TRBD1 as a possible D gene (6 bases). CDR3 length: 15 residues. CDR1 and CDR2 (germline): MDHEN, SYDVKM. Deletions cut 7 bases from V and 0 bases from J, with 15 bases between. The CDR3 sequence is CASIPPRGVNTEAFF. DNA of the CDR3: TGTGCCAGCATCCCCCCCAGGGGTGTGAACACTGAAGCTTTCTTT.

The chain joins TRBV3-1 to TRBJ2-3; 7 positions match TRBD1. Per the germline V gene, CDR1 is LGHDT and CDR2 is YNNKEL (reference sequence). The CDR3 is 15 residues long. V shed 4 bases and J 0 bases; nucleotides not matched to a gene: 4. This chain's CDR3 is CASSRQGMSTDTQYF. The CDR3 DNA follows: TGTGCCAGCAGCCGACAGGGTATGAGCACAGATACGCAGTATTTT.

This clonotype was observed at least ten times. V is TRBV6-1 and J is TRBJ2-1, with TRBD2 matching over 10 bases. The J segment lost 7 bases and the V segment lost 7 bases, leaving 10 bases of the junction unmatched. The germline V gene has CDR1 MNHNS and CDR2 SASEGT. The CDR3 contains 15 residues. The DNA for the CDR3 is TGTGCCAGCACCCTGGTAGCGGGAGGTTCAAATGAGCAGTTCTTC. Amino acid sequence: CASTLVAGGSNEQFF.

The sample holds many counts of this clonotype. The V call is TRBV20-1, the J call TRBJ2-7; 10 nucleotides match TRBD2. Germline loops: CDR1 DFQATT, CDR2 SNEGSKA (reference sequence). The CDR3 runs to 16 residues. Unmatched junction bases numbered 10, after V lost 0 bases and J lost 5 bases. The CDR3 bases are TGCAGTGCTAGAGATCTCGTAGGGACTAGCGCCCACGAGCAGTACTTC. This sequence encodes CSARDLVGTSAHEQYF.

V usage is TRBV2 and J usage is TRBJ2-7; 12 bases line up with TRBD2. V shed 7 bases and J 5 bases; nucleotides not matched to a gene: 9. This CDR3 has 15 amino acids. Germline values: CDR1 SNHLY, CDR2 FYNNEI. The CDR3 region is CASKASGRASNEQYF. The CDR3 nucleotides read TGTGCCAGCAAGGCTAGCGGGAGGGCCAGCAACGAGCAGTACTTC.

The rearrangement links TRBV6-5 to TRBJ2-7; 8 bases match TRBD1. V shed 0 bases and J 1 base; nucleotides not matched to a gene: 8. The V gene's germline CDR1 is MNHEY and CDR2 SVGAGI. The CDR3 runs to 17 residues. For the CDR3, the DNA is TGTGCCAGCAGTTACTCAAGGGACAGGTTAGGATCCTACGAGCAGTACTTC. It codes for CASSYSRDRLGSYEQYF.

This clonotype has only a few counts. It may be a read error: a sequence one base away is much more abundant. This chain joins TRBV2 and TRBJ2-2; D is undetermined. Trimming cost V 2 bases and J 3 bases, with 10 bases left between them. CDR3 length: 15 amino acids. Germline lookup yields CDR1 SNHLY and CDR2 FYNNEI. As DNA, the CDR3 is TGTGCCAGCAGTGAATCCGGCCCATACACCGGGGAGCTGTTTTTT. This sequence encodes CASSESGPYTGELFF.

This chain links TRBV7-9 with TRBJ1-3; 8 bases map to TRBD1. V trimming: 3 bases; J trimming: 0 bases; junction bases outside the gene matches: 16. This CDR3 has 20 residues. CDR1 is SEHNR, CDR2 FQNEAQ, per germline (reference sequence). The CDR3, as DNA: TGTGCCAGCAGCTTCCAGAGGGGACAGGAACTCTTCAACTCTGGAAACACCATATATTTT. Amino acid sequence: CASSFQRGQELFNSGNTIYF.

This chain connects TRBV7-9 to TRBJ1-6; no definite D call. Per germline, CDR1 SEHNR and CDR2 FQNEAQ (reference sequence). The V gene lost 5 bases and the J gene lost 6 bases, with 11 bases spanning the gap. The CDR3 is 14 residues long. CDR3 residues: CASSPGGGNSPLHF. CDR3 nucleotides: TGTGCCAGCAGCCCCGGAGGCGGTAATTCACCCCTCCACTTT.

This rearrangement joins TRBV5-1 to TRBJ2-3, with TRBD2 matching over 8 bases. With V trimmed by 4 bases and J by 1 base, 8 bases remained unmatched. The CDR3 length is 16 residues. Germline CDR1 is SGHRS and CDR2 is YFSETQ. The CDR3 coding sequence is TGCGCCAGCAGCCTTGGGAGCGGGAGCGGCACAGATACGCAGTATTTT. This sequence encodes CASSLGSGSGTDTQYF.

This clonotype appeared many times. The chain employs TRBV18 and TRBJ1-3; D is possibly TRBD1 (6 bases). Germline CDR1 reads KGHSH; CDR2 reads LQKENI. The V gene lost 2 bases and the J gene lost 0 bases, with 8 bases spanning the gap. The CDR3 sequence is 15 residues long. The CDR3 reads CASSPKQGSGNTIYF. The CDR3, as DNA: TGTGCCAGCTCACCAAAACAGGGCTCTGGAAACACCATATATTTT.

Turning to this clonotype: A much larger clone lies a single base off, so this may be a read error. The chain carries TRBV6-5 and TRBJ1-2, with D hard to call. The V end was cut by 2 bases, the J end by 8 bases, with 18 bases between. The CDR3 runs to 15 residues. CDR1 is MNHEY and CDR2 is SVGAGI in the germline V gene. The CDR3 loop reads CASSYPGRQSHGYTF. The CDR3 region has the DNA TGTGCCAGCAGTTACCCCGGGCGGCAATCGCACGGCTACACCTTC.

This clonotype appeared many times. V and J are TRBV7-2 and TRBJ2-7; D ambiguous. Per the germline V gene, CDR1 is SGHTA and CDR2 is FQGNSA. V gave up 4 bases and J gave up 4 bases, with 11 bases separating them. The CDR3 consists of 13 residues. Here the CDR3 reads CASSSPLVYEQYF. The CDR3 DNA sequence: TGTGCCAGCAGCTCACCCCTAGTGTACGAGCAGTACTTC.

The table lists this clonotype with many counts. This chain links TRBV3-1 with TRBJ2-1, with 8 bases identical to TRBD2. Germline values: CDR1 LGHDT, CDR2 YNNKEL (reference sequence). V dropped 3 bases and J dropped 4; count of bases not matched to a gene: 11. The CDR3 sequence is 17 residues long. Here the CDR3 DNA reads TGTGCCAGCAGCCATAGCGGGACCGAGTTTTTTTACAATGAGCAGTTCTTC. Translation gives CASSHSGTEFFYNEQFF.

This clonotype was picked up a small number of times. The rearrangement uses TRBV29-1 and TRBJ2-1, with 7 nucleotides matching TRBD2. V was pared by 3 bases and J by 4 bases, with 6 bases of the junction left unmatched. The CDR3 has 14 amino acids. Germline V gene data show CDR1 as SQVTM and CDR2 as ANQGSEA. The CDR3, as DNA: TGCAGCGTTGATGCTAGCGGAATTTACAATGAGCAGTTCTTC. Protein product: CSVDASGIYNEQFF.

This clonotype came up a few times. The rearrangement uses TRBV9 and TRBJ1-4; D call uncertain. Trimming cost V 3 bases and J 5 bases, with 17 bases left between them. From germline, CDR1 is SGDLS and CDR2 YYNGEE. The CDR3 has 16 amino acids. The CDR3 nucleotides are TGTGCCAGCAGCGCTGACCCCGGGAGGCGCAATGAAAAACTGTTTTTT. Residues: CASSADPGRRNEKLFF.

This clonotype appeared many times. The V call is TRBV2, the J call TRBJ1-3; D is possibly TRBD1 (5 bases). The length of the CDR3 is 15 residues. Looked up from germline, CDR1 is SNHLY and CDR2 is FYNNEI. V was cut by 5 bases and J by 3 bases, with 14 bases left in between. In DNA form, the CDR3 reads TGTGCCAGCAGTCGCGAGTTGGGGGTTGGAAACACCATATATTTT. Its protein product is CASSRELGVGNTIYF.

This clonotype was observed a handful of times. The genes are TRBV2 and TRBJ1-5, with D possibly matching TRBD1 (5 bases). The germline gives CDR1 SNHLY, CDR2 FYNNEI. This CDR3 has 14 amino acids. Deletions cut 7 bases from V and 2 bases from J, with 12 bases between. The CDR3 loop reads CASKKGRGNQPQHF. The CDR3, as DNA: TGTGCCAGCAAGAAGGGCAGGGGCAATCAGCCCCAGCATTTT.

With regard to this clonotype: Given a much more abundant clone one base away, this may be a read error. The chain combines TRBV6-1 with TRBJ2-3; 7 nucleotides agree with TRBD2. Germline V gene lookup returns CDR1 MNHNS and CDR2 SASEGT. This CDR3 is built from 15 residues. CDR3 sequence (DNA): TGTGCCAGCAGTGACGCGGCTAGCGGCACAGATACGCGGTATTTT. Residues: CASSDAASGTDTRYF.

This clonotype was counted a few times. The V gene is TRBV19, the J gene TRBJ2-1, with 9 bases lining up with TRBD2. This CDR3 is 17 amino acids long. Germline lookup yields CDR1 LNHDA and CDR2 SQIVND (reference sequence). V dropped 4 bases and J dropped 4; count of bases not matched to a gene: 11. Here the CDR3 DNA reads TGTGCCAGTAGTAACCCACCAGCGGGAGGAGGTTACAATGAGCAGTTCTTC. This translates into CASSNPPAGGGYNEQFF.

The V gene is TRBV28, the J gene TRBJ1-5; 8 nucleotides match TRBD1. Looked up from germline, CDR1 is MDHEN and CDR2 is SYDVKM. This CDR3 is 15 amino acids long. With V trimmed by 2 bases and J by 16 bases, 16 bases remained unmatched. Here the CDR3 DNA reads TGTGCCAGCAGTTTAAGCGGACAGGGTGGGGGCCCGTATCATTTT. Its protein is CASSLSGQGGGPYHF.

The chain recombines TRBV3-1 with TRBJ2-1; 14 bases are a match to TRBD2. The junction had 4 bases not matched to a gene; V was cut back by 0 bases and J by 12 bases. The germline V gene encodes CDR1 LGHDT and CDR2 YNNKEL (reference sequence). The CDR3 totals 15 residues. The CDR3 spells CASSQDPGTSGGQFF. In DNA, the CDR3 is TGTGCCAGCAGCCAAGACCCAGGGACTAGCGGGGGGCAGTTCTTC.

The chain is built from TRBV4-1 and TRBJ2-3, with a tentative D call TRBD2 (6 bases). Per germline, CDR1 MGHRA and CDR2 YSYEKL. The CDR3 totals 15 residues. The V gene lost 3 bases and the J gene lost 4 bases, with 14 bases spanning the gap. CDR3 loop: CASSHSLGEADTQYF. The CDR3 DNA reads as TGCGCCAGCAGCCATTCACTTGGGGAGGCAGATACGCAGTATTTT.

This clonotype was counted at least ten times. This chain uses TRBV28 with TRBJ2-6, with TRBD1 matching 7 bases. The CDR3 is 15 amino acids. Per germline, CDR1 MDHEN and CDR2 SYDVKM. Losses at the gene ends were 6 bases for V and 2 bases for J; bases not matched to a gene: 4. The CDR3 loop reads CASSLGGTGANVLTF. CDR3 coding DNA: TGTGCCAGCAGCCTAGGGGGCACTGGGGCCAACGTCCTGACTTTC.

This clonotype has at least ten counts. The genes are TRBV28 and TRBJ1-1; 7 bases are shared with TRBD1. CDR1 is MDHEN and CDR2 is SYDVKM in the germline V gene. V shed 2 bases and J 5 bases; nucleotides not matched to a gene: 5. This CDR3 is built from 14 residues. This CDR3 is CASSLAGGRTEAFF. CDR3 nucleotides: TGTGCCAGCAGTTTAGCAGGGGGGCGTACTGAAGCTTTCTTT.

As concerns this clonotype: Compared with germline, one end of the junction differs, possibly owing to a read error. V gene TRBV27 combines with J gene TRBJ1-6, with D hard to call. The germline gives CDR1 MNHEY, CDR2 SMNVEV (reference sequence). CDR3 length equals 15 residues. The CDR3 spells CTSSHRSSYNSPLHF. CDR3 sequence (DNA): TGTACCAGCAGTCACCGGAGCTCCTATAATTCACCCCTCCACTTT.